A selection of T cell receptor beta chains follows, all from one sample in a study of beta chain features in type 1 diabetes. The assay was immunoSEQ multiplex PCR, and TCRdb's table has in-frame clones only and misses some. The sample contains about 360,000 clones, around an eighth of which appear only once. Material for sequencing was naive CD4+ T cells from blood. All receptors derive from a woman between 18 and 29 years old with type 1 diabetes. Each CDR3 is given with its conserved first and last residue.

TRBV19,13,CASSILPNTEAFF
TRBV6-5,16,CASSSLAGGNTGELFF
TRBV6-6,14,CASSSPGFNYGYTF
TRBV5-1,15,CASSSLGAITDTQYF
TRBV9,15,CASSASGQGSDGYTF
TRBV18,14,CASSPGAGDYEQYF
TRBV5-4,17,CASSLGGGGELGGELFF
TRBV18,13,CASSPAGLSPLHF
TRBV5-4,15,CASSWSAGVVETQYF
TRBV2,13,CASRLTSIETQYF
TRBV4-1,18,CASSQLAGGPNLLDIQYF
TRBV10-3,14,CAISGSRGSYEQYF
TRBV7-9,14,CASSLESTGEKLFF
TRBV10-3,16,CAISDSAGGLIGELFF
TRBV18,14,CASSPPHRSGEQYF
TRBV29-1,13,CSVGWTGDTEAFF
TRBV19,16,CASSTFPGGMNTEAFF
TRBV5-4,14,CASSLGTGGDIQYF
TRBV7-2,13,CASSLTGELGYTF
TRBV5-1,16,CASSMGPFGSNEKLFF
TRBV18,13,CASSTGLAYEQYF
TRBV5-6,14,CASRTTGARYEQYF
TRBV19,12,CASSIGQRGYTF
TRBV29-1,14,CSAGLALSSYEQYF
TRBV6-1,19,CASSEALGGRGRVTDTQYF
TRBV11-3,16,CASSLVAGHSYNEQFF
TRBV11-1,16,CASSSGQVIDEETQYF
TRBV5-4,16,CASSRREGSSGNTIYF
TRBV7-9,16,CASSLVLAGESHEQYF
TRBV19,13,CASSHPTKEEAFF
TRBV7-9,15,CASSQTGTGLSEQYF
TRBV7-2,14,CASRDRGPTGELFF
TRBV5-4,17,CASSSGARGLEQYEQFF
TRBV4-2,18,CASSQGYVGPSLYNEQFF